The entry below gives a single TCR beta chain sequence along with its context. Here immunoSEQ multiplex PCR was the method, and the copy in TCRdb shows in-frame clones only, minus some. This sample carries over 450,000 clones, nearly 90% of them seen once, and the ten largest clones take about 1.5%. These data are taken from a study of Ad26.COV2.S vaccination and SARS-CoV-2 variants. The treatment denotes: some 20 received Ad26.COV2.S at low or high dose, single or two shots; 5 received placebo; per-sample allocation not given. Specimen acquisition occurred on day 63 following the initial vaccine or placebo injection. In the vaccine, an Ad26 vector expressed the SARS-CoV-2 spike of the Wuhan strain. Germline assignment: CDR1 MNHNS and CDR2 SASEGT. The length of the CDR3 is 12 residues. The ends were cut back, 1 base at V and 16 bases at J, with 14 bases in the middle.

V usage is TRBV6-1 and J usage is TRBJ2-1, with D perhaps matching TRBD2 (6 bases). The sequence was collected from a person aged 18 to 65 who received the Ad26.COV2.S COVID-19 vaccine or a placebo. The sample was peripheral blood, taken in a trial of Ad26.COV2.S vaccine versus placebo. The CDR3 is CASSEGAGRHFF. The CDR3 bases are TGTGCCAGCAGTGAAGGGGCGGGAAGGCATTTCTTC.